Detailed here is one T cell receptor (beta chain). CDR3 length equals 15 residues. V lost 2 bases to trimming and J lost 2 bases, with 10 bases between them. Germline V gene lookup returns CDR1 ENHRY and CDR2 SYGVKD. These data come from a study of blood T cell repertoires in COVID-19. Assay used: immunoSEQ multiplex PCR; TCRdb lists only in-frame clones, some missing. The data contain roughly 220,000 clones, about 88% of them singletons. This receptor was identified in a woman in her 30s who had recovered from COVID-19. Sequencing was carried out using PBMCs or T cells enriched from blood (not recorded which). V and J are TRBV10-3 and TRBJ1-3, with D possibly being TRBD1 (5 bases). The CDR3 DNA reads TGTGCCATCAGTGAGGCGGACATCGCTGGAAACACCATATATTTT. It encodes CAISEADIAGNTIYF.